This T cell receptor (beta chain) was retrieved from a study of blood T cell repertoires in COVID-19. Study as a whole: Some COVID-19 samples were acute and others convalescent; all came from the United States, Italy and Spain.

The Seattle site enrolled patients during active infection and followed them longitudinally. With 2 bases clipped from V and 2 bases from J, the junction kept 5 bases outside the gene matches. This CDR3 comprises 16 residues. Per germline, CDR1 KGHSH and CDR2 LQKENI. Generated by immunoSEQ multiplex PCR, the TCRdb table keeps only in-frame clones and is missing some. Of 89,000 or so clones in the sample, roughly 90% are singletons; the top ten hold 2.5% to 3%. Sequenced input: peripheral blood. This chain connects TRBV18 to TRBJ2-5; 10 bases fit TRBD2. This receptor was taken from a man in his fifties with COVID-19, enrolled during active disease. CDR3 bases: TGTGCCAGCTCACCAACTAGCGGGGAATTGCAAGAGACCCAGTACTTC. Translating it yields CASSPTSGELQETQYF.